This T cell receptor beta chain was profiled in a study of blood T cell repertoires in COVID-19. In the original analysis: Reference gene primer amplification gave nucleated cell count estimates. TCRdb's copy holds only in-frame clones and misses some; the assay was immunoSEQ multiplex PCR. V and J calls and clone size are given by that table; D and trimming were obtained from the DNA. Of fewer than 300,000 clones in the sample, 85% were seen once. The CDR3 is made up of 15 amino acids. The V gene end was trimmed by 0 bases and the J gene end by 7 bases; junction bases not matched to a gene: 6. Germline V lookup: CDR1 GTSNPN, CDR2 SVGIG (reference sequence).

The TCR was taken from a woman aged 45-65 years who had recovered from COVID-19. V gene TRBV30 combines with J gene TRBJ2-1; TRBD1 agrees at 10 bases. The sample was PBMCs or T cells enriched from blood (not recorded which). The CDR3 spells CAWSVGTGVGNEQFF. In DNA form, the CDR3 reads TGTGCCTGGAGTGTAGGGACAGGGGTGGGAAATGAGCAGTTCTTC.